The entry that follows covers one TCR beta chain sequence. The data originate from a study of T-cell reconstitution after alpha-beta-depleted transplantation in children. A library of TCRbeta sequences, prepared with unique molecular identifiers, was generated. TCRdb called the PCR reads again in MiXCR, with one record for every CDR3 protein. Here the sample spans around 580,000 distinct CDR3 sequences, 20% to 30% being singletons. Per the germline V gene, CDR1 is DFQATT and CDR2 is SNEGSKA (reference sequence). The CDR3 has 13 residues. The V end was cut by 5 bases, the J end by 1 base, with 10 bases between.

The V gene is TRBV20-1, the J gene TRBJ2-3; TRBD2 might be the D (6 bases). Sequences were derived from PBMCs, sampled before TCRalphabeta/CD19-depleted stem cell transplant. The sequence was collected from a boy younger than two with Wiskott-Aldrich syndrome, due to receive a stem cell transplant. CDR3 nucleotide sequence: TGCAGTGCTCAGACTAGGGGCACAGATACGCAGTATTTT. It translates to CSAQTRGTDTQYF.